What follows are 16 T cell receptor beta chains derived from one specimen sequenced in a study of T cell clonality in common variable immunodeficiency. Some clones are missing from TCRdb's copy, which holds only in-frame ones; the method was immunoSEQ multiplex PCR. In total the sample includes 30,000 to 40,000 clones, none of them seen once. Sequencing was performed on peripheral blood mononuclear cells. The receptors derive from a person aged 18 to 75 in good health.

This clone was counted at least ten times. The CDR3 end is not reached by the read, which stops 3 residues before it; the germline J gene fills it in. The J gene is TRBJ2-3, the V gene TRBV5-1; 9 bases fit TRBD2. The J segment lost 2 bases and the V segment lost 4 bases, leaving 8 bases of the junction unmatched. The CDR3 consists of 16 residues. Germline V gene data show CDR1 as SGHRS and CDR2 as YFSETQ. The DNA read from the CDR3 is TGCGCCAGCAGCCCCCAGCGCGGGAGGGCCACAGATACG. Translating gives CASSPQRGRATDT. The complete CDR3 protein is CASSPQRGRATDTQYF.

The table lists this clone with many counts. The CDR3 is cut off 3 residues early in the read; its end comes from the germline J gene. This sequence joins TRBV9 and TRBJ2-1; no clear D gene. This CDR3 comprises 15 residues. Trimming pared 3 bases from V and 0 bases from J, leaving 10 bases between. The germline V gene has CDR1 SGDLS and CDR2 YYNGEE. CDR3 sequence: CASSATVSSYNEQFF. CDR3 DNA, as far as it was read: TGTGCCAGCAGCGCTACTGTGAGCTCCTACAATGAG.

This clone was detected ten times or more. CDR3 amino acids: CASSPGRGATEAFF. CDR3 bases read: TGTGCCAGCTCACCGGGGAGGGGAGCCACTGAA. This chain joins TRBV18 and TRBJ1-1; the D gene is possibly TRBD1 (5 bases). From the germline J gene comes the end of the CDR3, since the read stops 3 residues before it. The CDR3 sequence is 14 residues long. V lost 3 bases, J lost 4 bases, and 12 bases lay in between. CDR1 KGHSH and CDR2 LQKENI come from the germline V gene.

CDR3 bases read: TGTGCCAGCAGCGGGGACTCTCTTCACAATGAC. This sequence encodes CASSGDSLHND. The full-length CDR3 reads as CASSGDSLHNDYTF. The chain employs TRBV7-3 and TRBJ1-2, with a possible D match to TRBD1 (5 bases). The CDR3 end lies 3 residues beyond the end of the read and is filled in from the germline J gene. This CDR3 region has 14 residues. Per germline, CDR1 SGHTA and CDR2 FQGTGA.

This clone was counted many times. The read ends 3 residues before the CDR3 terminus; that terminus is restored from the germline J gene. V gene TRBV5-1 combines with J gene TRBJ2-3, with a possible D match to TRBD2 (5 bases). The ends were cut back, 0 bases at V and 1 base at J, with 9 bases in the middle. This CDR3 has 15 residues. Germline-derived CDR1 and CDR2 are SGHRS and YFSETQ. The covered CDR3 bases are TGCGCCAGCAGCTTGGGGGCGCGGGGCACAGATACG. This sequence encodes CASSLGARGTDT. The CDR3 reads in full as CASSLGARGTDTQYF. The variable domain in full, with the rest retrieved from reference TRBV5-1 and TRBJ2-3, is KAGVTQTPRYLIKTRGQQVTLSCSPISGHRSVSWYQQTPGQGLQFLFEYFSETQRNKGNFPGRFSGRQFSNSRSEMNVSTLELGDSALYLCASSLGARGTDTQYFGPGTRLTVL.

This clone came up many times. The CDR3 goes on 3 residues after the read ends, and that part is filled in from the germline J gene. The rearrangement joins TRBV7-8 to TRBJ2-7, with 10 positions matching TRBD1. V dropped 4 bases and J dropped 6; count of bases not matched to a gene: 15. The germline V gene encodes CDR1 SGHVS and CDR2 FQNEAQ. CDR3 length: 17 residues. The CDR3 region is CASSYRVTGGSRGEQYF. CDR3 DNA, as far as it was read: TGTGCCAGCAGCTACAGGGTGACAGGGGGCTCGCGCGGCGAG.

This clone was detected many times. The read comes to an end 3 residues before the CDR3 does, leaving the germline J gene to fill in the end. The chain recombines TRBV28 with TRBJ1-2, with D possibly TRBD1 on 5 matching bases. The CDR3 is 13 residues long. Germline V gives CDR1 MDHEN, CDR2 SYDVKM. The CDR3 sequence is CASSLEGMGGYTF. The part of the CDR3 DNA that was read is TGTGCCAGCAGCCTGGAGGGGATGGGGGGC.

This clone was found many times. Read data end 3 residues before the CDR3 end; the end is taken from the germline J gene. The chain is built from TRBV5-4 and TRBJ2-3; D is unresolved. This CDR3 has 14 amino acids. Germline CDR1 is SGHNT and CDR2 is YYREEE (reference sequence). V was clipped by 7 bases and J by 0 bases, with 12 bases between them. The part of the CDR3 DNA that was read is TGTGCCAGCGTCGCGGATCTTAGCACAGATACG. It translates to CASVADLSTDT. The complete CDR3 protein is CASVADLSTDTQYF.

This clone was picked up a small number of times. The read finishes 3 residues shy of the CDR3 end, and the germline J gene is used to complete it. The chain recombines TRBV30 with TRBJ2-3, with D unclear. The germline V gene has CDR1 GTSNPN and CDR2 SVGIG (reference sequence). The CDR3 is 14 residues long. The part of the CDR3 DNA that was read is TGTGCCTGGAGTGTTAGTAATAGCAATCAGCCG. Translated: CAWSVSNSNQP. From start to end, the CDR3 is CAWSVSNSNQPQYF.

This clone was seen at least ten times. From the germline J gene comes the end of the CDR3, since the read stops 3 residues before it. The chain joins TRBV19 to TRBJ2-7; 7 nucleotides agree with TRBD1. Germline V gene data show CDR1 as LNHDA and CDR2 as SQIVND (reference sequence). The J segment lost 3 bases and the V segment lost 6 bases, leaving 17 bases of the junction unmatched. This CDR3 contains 17 residues. Incomplete CDR3 DNA: TGTGCCAGTAGCCCCCGCCGACAGGGCGTGGGGCTCTACGAG. This codes for CASSPRRQGVGLYE. The whole CDR3 protein is CASSPRRQGVGLYEQYF.

This clone was seen at least ten times. The CDR3 extends 3 residues past the end of the read, so its final part is completed from the germline J gene. The chain carries TRBV7-3 and TRBJ2-3, with 12 bases aligning to TRBD2. Germline V gene data show CDR1 as SGHTA and CDR2 as FQGTGA. Trimming cost V 3 bases and J 2 bases; bases outside gene matches: 3. CDR3 length: 16 amino acids. The CDR3 loop is CASSLTSGGNTDTQYF. The part of the CDR3 DNA that was read is TGTGCCAGCAGCTTGACTAGCGGGGGAAACACAGATACG.

This clone has a count of ten or more. The read terminates 3 residues before the CDR3 end, so the remaining end is supplied by the germline J gene. The genes are TRBV2 and TRBJ2-1, with a weak D call TRBD2 (6 bases). CDR1 is SNHLY and CDR2 is FYNNEI in the germline V gene. Trimming cost V 11 bases and J 0 bases, with 11 bases left between them. The CDR3 covers 13 residues. CDR3 sequence: CACAGSSYNEQFF. CDR3 DNA, as far as it was read: TGTGCCTGCGCGGGGAGCTCCTACAATGAG.

This clone was seen ten or more times. The read terminates 3 residues ahead of where the CDR3 ends, so the germline J gene completes it. The J gene is TRBJ2-7, the V gene TRBV2; 11 bases are a match to TRBD1. The CDR3 length is 13 residues. Germline assignment: CDR1 SNHLY and CDR2 FYNNEI. The ends lost 8 bases at V and 3 bases at J; junction bases unmatched: 3. The CDR3 bases that were read are TGTGCCAGCGGACAGGGGGCTTTCTACGAG. Translation: CASGQGAFYE. The CDR3 in its entirety is CASGQGAFYEQYF. Complete variable domain (other parts from reference TRBV2 and TRBJ2-7): EPEVTQTPSHQVTQMGQEVILRCVPISNHLYFYWYRQILGQKVEFLVSFYNNEISEKSEIFDDQFSVERPDGSNFTLKIRSTKLEDSAMYFCASGQGAFYEQYFGPGTRLTVT.

Turning to this clone: The sequenced fragment ends 3 residues before the CDR3 boundary, so the rest is inferred from the germline J gene. The chain carries TRBV19 and TRBJ1-3; no clear D. This CDR3 has 14 amino acids. Germline CDR1 is LNHDA and CDR2 is SQIVND (reference sequence). Trimming removed 7 bases at V and 0 bases at J, with 10 bases between. The CDR3 protein is CASKTSDSGNTIYF. Incomplete CDR3 DNA: TGTGCCAGTAAAACATCCGACTCTGGAAACACC.

This clone was recorded many times. From the germline J gene comes the end of the CDR3, since the read stops 3 residues before it. V is TRBV5-5 and J is TRBJ2-7; 9 bases agree with TRBD1. The junction had 11 bases not matched to a gene; V was cut back by 4 bases and J by 6 bases. The CDR3 totals 15 residues. Germline V gene sequence: CDR1 SGHKS, CDR2 YYEKEE (reference sequence). The CDR3 spells CASSGSGTGIGEQYF. The part of the CDR3 DNA that was read is TGTGCCAGCAGCGGATCCGGGACAGGGATAGGCGAG.

In its sample, this clone was seen a few times. Coverage ceases 3 residues before the CDR3 finishes, and the germline J gene fills in the end. This sequence joins TRBV30 and TRBJ2-4; TRBD1 is a possible D gene (5 bases). This CDR3 has 10 residues. Germline V gene sequence: CDR1 GTSNPN, CDR2 SVGIG (reference sequence). The CDR3 sequence: CAAQGDGQYF. The sequenced part of the CDR3 DNA is TGTGCTGCTCAGGGCGATGGT. The entire variable domain, with the rest obtained from reference TRBV30 and TRBJ2-4, is as follows: SQTIHQWPATLVQPVGSPLSLECTVEGTSNPNLYWYRQAAGRGLQLLFYSVGIGQISSEVPQNLSASRPQDRQFILSSKKLLLSDSGFYLCAAQGDGQYFGAGTRLSVL.